This TCR beta chain was sequenced during a study of blood T cell repertoires in COVID-19. Generated by immunoSEQ multiplex PCR, the TCRdb table keeps only in-frame clones and is missing some. The data show under 70,000 clones, about nine tenths seen once. V dropped 1 base and J dropped 0; count of bases not matched to a gene: 9. Per the germline V gene, CDR1 is SGHTS and CDR2 is YDEGEE. This CDR3 is 19 amino acids long. This receptor was identified in a young woman with acute or convalescent COVID-19. The chain is built from TRBV5-8 and TRBJ1-5, with TRBD1 identical over 11 bases. Sequences were obtained from peripheral blood. The CDR3 is CASSLLRTGGGGSNQPQHF. The CDR3 DNA reads TGTGCCAGCAGCTTGCTAAGGACAGGGGGCGGTGGTAGCAATCAGCCCCAGCATTTT.